This T cell receptor beta chain was recovered during a study of cytomegalovirus exposure and HLA in healthy donors. Study observations and caveats: Generally TCR sequences proved uncommon, though certain public TCRs appeared in numerous donors. Researchers counted around 160 TCR beta chains as cytomegalovirus-associated.

This table comes from immunoSEQ multiplex PCR, and its TCRdb copy is limited to in-frame clones, with some not included. The profile shows some 60,000 clones, 90% to 96% of them singletons. V was pared by 9 bases and J by 0 bases, with 19 bases between. The CDR3 loop spans 16 amino acids. Germline V gene lookup returns CDR1 MNHEY and CDR2 SMNVEV (reference sequence). It was the approximately 130-subject validation cohort, separate from the approximately 700-subject first cohort, to which the donors belonged. To note about this clone: The target antigen is unknown.

The rearrangement uses TRBV27 and TRBJ2-3; the D gene is possibly TRBD2 (6 bases). The receptor was derived from a man in his late teens or twenties in good health and CMV-seronegative. Sequenced input: PBMCs. The CDR3 sequence: CASRGGPHVSTDTQYF. The CDR3 nucleotides read TGTGCCAGTCGCGGAGGGCCGCATGTTAGCACAGATACGCAGTATTTT.